What follows are 20 T cell receptor beta chains derived from one specimen sequenced in a study of T cell changes during pregnancy in multiple sclerosis. Here immunoSEQ multiplex PCR was the method, and the copy in TCRdb shows in-frame clones only, minus some. The sample consists of almost 40,000 clones, around nine tenths of them appearing once. The input for sequencing was CD4+ T cells from peripheral blood mononuclear cells, taken in the second trimester of pregnancy. These receptors were taken from a female donor in good health, enrolled as a control in a pregnancy study.

The chain combines TRBV11-2 with TRBJ2-2, with D unclear. The V end was cut by 8 bases, the J end by 5 bases, with 9 bases between. Germline loops: CDR1 SGHAT, CDR2 FQNNGV. CDR3 length: 12 amino acids. CDR3 sequence reads: CASGTRTGELFF. The CDR3 DNA is TGTGCCAGCGGCACGAGGACCGGGGAGCTGTTTTTT.

This clone was observed once. The V and J genes are TRBV28 and TRBJ2-6; no definite D call. CDR1 is MDHEN, CDR2 SYDVKM, per germline. V was pared by 0 bases and J by 0 bases, with 9 bases between. The CDR3 runs to 17 residues. CDR3 sequence reads: CASSLWIQSSGANVLTF. The CDR3 DNA sequence: TGTGCCAGCAGTTTATGGATACAGAGCTCTGGGGCCAACGTCCTGACTTTC. Based on the CDR3 plus reference TRBV28 and TRBJ2-6, the full variable domain is DVKVTQSSRYLVKRTGEKVFLECVQDMDHENMFWYRQDPGLGLRLIYFSYDVKMKEKGDIPEGYSVSREKKERFSLILESASTNQTSMYLCASSLWIQSSGANVLTFGAGSRLTVL.

CDR3 DNA sequence: TGCAGCGTTGCTGGAGCGGGGGGGTACCACAATGAGCAGTTCTTC. Its translation is CSVAGAGGYHNEQFF. The gene calls are TRBV29-1 and TRBJ2-1; TRBD2 aligns across 10 bases. This CDR3 is 15 amino acids long. CDR1 and CDR2 (germline): SQVTM, ANQGSEA. V lost 4 bases to trimming and J lost 5 bases; unmatched junction nucleotides: 8.

This chain joins TRBV5-6 and TRBJ2-5; 7 positions match TRBD1. TRBJ2-7 explains the end of the DNA better; the J call may be wrong. The CDR3 length is 14 residues. The germline CDR1 and CDR2 sequences are SGHDT and YYEEEE. The CDR3 reads CASSFDRAVGEQYF. The CDR3 DNA sequence: TGTGCCAGCAGTTTTGACAGGGCGGTCGGCGAGCAGTACTTC.

The chain employs TRBV7-9 and TRBJ2-7; D is undetermined. V was shortened by 5 bases and J by 3 bases, with 8 bases between the two germline ends. The CDR3 covers 12 residues. The germline V gene has CDR1 SEHNR and CDR2 FQNEAQ (reference sequence). The CDR3 sequence is CASSPTGYEQYF. In DNA form, the CDR3 reads TGTGCCAGCAGCCCCACCGGCTACGAGCAGTACTTC.

The chain recombines TRBV5-4 with TRBJ1-1; tentatively, D is TRBD1 (5 bases). CDR1 and CDR2 from the germline V gene are SGHNT and YYREEE (reference sequence). This CDR3 is 14 amino acids long. Trimming took off 2 bases at V and 1 base at J, with 9 bases between the two ends. The CDR3 loop is CASSFSTENTEAFF. Here the CDR3 DNA reads TGTGCCAGCAGCTTTTCGACAGAGAACACTGAAGCTTTCTTT.

The V and J genes are TRBV10-3 and TRBJ2-3; 10 bases fit TRBD2. V lost 2 bases to trimming and J lost 6 bases; unmatched junction nucleotides: 2. CDR3 length equals 14 residues. Germline values: CDR1 ENHRY, CDR2 SYGVKD. The CDR3 here is CAISEVLAGDTQYF. CDR3 DNA sequence: TGTGCCATCAGTGAGGTACTAGCGGGGGATACGCAGTATTTT.

The chain links TRBV2 to TRBJ2-2; D is uncertain. The V gene lost 6 bases and the J gene lost 7 bases, with 12 bases spanning the gap. Germline CDR1 SNHLY, CDR2 FYNNEI. This CDR3 has 13 amino acids. Here the CDR3 DNA reads TGTGCCAGCAGAGGTCAGGTTAGCGGGGAGCTGTTTTTT. It codes for CASRGQVSGELFF.

The chain has TRBV9 and TRBJ2-3; 7 bases match TRBD2. Looked up from germline, CDR1 is SGDLS and CDR2 is YYNGEE. The CDR3 consists of 17 residues. J lost 2 bases, V lost 0 bases, and 9 bases had no gene match. The CDR3 loop is CASSVGGSGGSTDTQYF. The DNA of the CDR3 is TGTGCCAGCAGCGTAGGGGGGTCGGGGGGATCCACAGATACGCAGTATTTT.

The chain carries TRBV2 and TRBJ2-4; tentatively, D is TRBD1 (5 bases). This CDR3 is built from 16 residues. V lost 6 bases and J 0 bases, leaving 15 bases between the germline ends. Germline CDR1 reads SNHLY; CDR2 reads FYNNEI. The CDR3 here is CASSDSFLLAKNIQYF. The DNA for the CDR3 is TGTGCCAGCAGCGACAGCTTTCTTCTAGCCAAAAACATTCAGTACTTC.

The rearrangement uses TRBV4-2 and TRBJ1-2; TRBD1 might be the D (5 bases). This CDR3 contains 15 residues. Germline CDR1 reads LGHNA; CDR2 reads YNFKEQ. V was trimmed by 4 bases and J by 2 bases, leaving 14 bases between them. This CDR3 reads CASSPPGATNYGYTF. The CDR3 nucleotides are TGTGCCAGCAGCCCCCCTGGGGCCACGAACTATGGCTACACCTTC.

This clone was counted once. This chain uses TRBV6-5 with TRBJ1-3; D call uncertain. Germline V lookup: CDR1 MNHEY, CDR2 SVGAGI. Trimming shortened V by 0 bases and J by 0 bases, and 6 bases separated the two germline ends. There are 15 residues in the CDR3. The CDR3 nucleotides are TGTGCCAGCAGTTACTCGGGCCGCTCTGGAAACACCATATATTTT. It specifies CASSYSGRSGNTIYF.

V usage is TRBV5-6 and J usage is TRBJ2-7, with 10 bases matching TRBD1. The CDR3 runs to 15 residues. Looked up from germline, CDR1 is SGHDT and CDR2 is YYEEEE. J gave up 3 bases and V 4 bases, and 7 bases lay outside the gene matches. Here the CDR3 DNA reads TGTGCCAGCAGCGCCGGGACAGGGGTTTACTACGAGCAGTACTTC. Encoded protein: CASSAGTGVYYEQYF.

The V call is TRBV6-4, the J call TRBJ1-2, with D hard to call. The CDR3 covers 14 residues. The ends were cut back, 4 bases at V and 4 bases at J, with 13 bases in the middle. Germline V gene lookup returns CDR1 MRHNA and CDR2 SNTAGT. In DNA, the CDR3 is TGTGCCAGCAGTGTGCACAGCTCTGCCTATGGCTACACCTTC. Amino acids: CASSVHSSAYGYTF.

This rearrangement joins TRBV11-2 to TRBJ1-4; no reliable D call. The germline V and J ends were trimmed by 5 bases and 6 bases, with 10 bases remaining between them. The CDR3 covers 13 residues. The germline V gene encodes CDR1 SGHAT and CDR2 FQNNGV. In DNA, the CDR3 is TGTGCCAGCAGCCCGGTTGCGGATGAAAAACTGTTTTTT. Translation gives CASSPVADEKLFF.

This chain links TRBV7-9 with TRBJ1-6; 10 bases match TRBD1. With 1 base clipped from V and 8 bases from J, the junction kept 5 bases outside the gene matches. Germline CDR1 SEHNR, CDR2 FQNEAQ (reference sequence). This CDR3 is 16 amino acids long. The CDR3 sequence is CASSLVTGGSDSPLHF. DNA for the CDR3: TGTGCCAGCAGCTTAGTGACAGGGGGCTCGGATTCACCCCTCCACTTT.

The V gene is TRBV2, the J gene TRBJ1-5; unclear D gene. The germline gives CDR1 SNHLY, CDR2 FYNNEI. The V end was cut by 4 bases, the J end by 5 bases, with 9 bases between. The CDR3 spans 13 residues. CDR3 in DNA: TGTGCCAGCAGTGTTGAACTATATCAGCCCCAGCATTTT. Its translation is CASSVELYQPQHF. Full variable domain (outside the CDR3, taken from reference TRBV2 and TRBJ1-5): EPEVTQTPSHQVTQMGQEVILRCVPISNHLYFYWYRQILGQKVEFLVSFYNNEISEKSEIFDDQFSVERPDGSNFTLKIRSTKLEDSAMYFCASSVELYQPQHFGDGTRLSIL.

The chain employs TRBV6-1 and TRBJ2-7, with D uncertain. Trimming removed 1 base at V and 7 bases at J, with 17 bases between. This CDR3 has 15 residues. Looked up from germline, CDR1 is MNHNS and CDR2 is SASEGT. The CDR3 nucleotides read TGTGCCAGCAGTGAAGAGACCACGACACGGTGGGAGCAGTACTTC. This sequence encodes CASSEETTTRWEQYF.

CDR3 nucleotides: TGTGCCAGCAGCTATTCCCGGACAGGGAAGATGTGTGGCTACACCTTC. Its translation is CASSYSRTGKMCGYTF. The chain is built from TRBV5-5 and TRBJ1-2; TRBD1 matches 8 bases. The CDR3 has 16 residues. Germline values: CDR1 SGHKS, CDR2 YYEKEE (reference sequence). J was trimmed by 7 bases and V by 3 bases; bases with no gene match: 14.

The chain couples TRBV7-9 to TRBJ2-5, with D possibly TRBD2 on 5 matching bases. V shed 5 bases and J shed 9 bases, with 25 bases lying between them. Germline V CDR1 and CDR2: SEHNR, FQNEAQ (reference sequence). The CDR3 runs 16 residues. The CDR3 nucleotides are TGTGCCAGCAGCCCCCGTTTATCCGCGGGCAAGAGACCCCAGTACTTC. Its protein is CASSPRLSAGKRPQYF.